Below are 27 T cell receptor beta chains sequenced from a single sample in a study of T cell responses to AZD1222 COVID-19 vaccine. Repertoires were generated with immunoSEQ multiplex PCR, while TCRdb's copy carries only in-frame clones and drops some. The sample yields 64,000 or so clones, around 84% seen once. The source was peripheral blood, collected on day 0 of AZD1222 vaccination. The receptors come from an adult in good health.

The chain combines TRBV2 with TRBJ1-2; D not certain. V lost 7 bases and J 8 bases, leaving 17 bases between the germline ends. This CDR3 comprises 13 residues. Germline loops: CDR1 SNHLY, CDR2 FYNNEI. CDR3 sequence: CASTRDVQWGYTF. CDR3 DNA: TGTGCCAGCACCCGTGACGTACAATGGGGCTACACCTTC.

The chain couples TRBV6-2 or TRBV6-3 to TRBJ1-2, with D hard to call. The CDR3 is 12 residues long. Germline assignment: CDR1 MNHEY and CDR2 SVGEGT. The V and J ends lost 0 bases and 5 bases respectively, with 4 bases between them. The CDR3, as DNA: TGTGCCAGCAGTTACTCGGGATATGGCTACACCTTC. Translated, it gives CASSYSGYGYTF.

This clone showed up just a few times. This chain joins TRBV7-9 and TRBJ1-1; no clear D gene. V lost 5 bases and J lost 6, with 7 bases in between. Germline V gives CDR1 SEHNR, CDR2 FQNEAQ (reference sequence). CDR3 length: 11 amino acids. This CDR3 is CASSTTPEAFF. Written as DNA, the CDR3 is TGTGCCAGCAGCACGACTCCTGAAGCTTTCTTT.

This chain uses TRBV9 with TRBJ1-2, with D perhaps TRBD1 (5 bases). Between the trimmed V and J ends, which lost 4 bases and 7 bases, there was a span of 17 bases. The CDR3 extends over 14 amino acids. Germline loops: CDR1 SGDLS, CDR2 YYNGEE. CDR3 sequence: CASSPSSRDPGYTF. Written as DNA, the CDR3 is TGTGCCAGCAGCCCGAGCTCCCGGGACCCTGGCTACACCTTC.

The chain employs TRBV18 and TRBJ1-1, with a possible D match to TRBD1 (5 bases). The germline gives CDR1 KGHSH, CDR2 LQKENI. V lost 6 bases, J lost 4 bases, and 21 bases lay in between. CDR3 size: 16 residues. In DNA form, the CDR3 reads TGTGCCAGCTCCCACAGAGGCGTGGGGGAACTCACTGAAGCTTTCTTT. It specifies CASSHRGVGELTEAFF.

The chain links TRBV10-3 to TRBJ1-5; unclear D gene. This CDR3 has 16 residues. V was cut by 2 bases and J by 0 bases, with 11 bases left in between. Per germline, CDR1 ENHRY and CDR2 SYGVKD. The CDR3 DNA is TGTGCCATCAGTGAGGGAGGGTTTTCTAGCAATCAGCCCCAGCATTTT. Its translation is CAISEGGFSSNQPQHF.

This clone was picked up a small number of times. V is TRBV4-1 and J is TRBJ1-1; D possibly corresponds to TRBD1 (5 bases). V lost 4 bases to trimming and J lost 6 bases, with 12 bases between them. The CDR3 extends over 13 amino acids. Germline loops: CDR1 MGHRA, CDR2 YSYEKL. CDR3 residues: CASSPNRGAEAFF. The CDR3 DNA is TGCGCCAGCAGCCCAAATCGAGGGGCTGAAGCTTTCTTT.

The V call is TRBV27, the J call TRBJ1-5, with 7 bases matching TRBD1. Trimming took 6 bases from V and 5 from J; bases not matched to a gene: 10. CDR3 length: 15 residues. CDR1 and CDR2 from the germline V gene are MNHEY and SMNVEV (reference sequence). The CDR3 nucleotides are TGTGCCAGCAGGGGGGGTACAGGGGTGGATCAGCCCCAGCATTTT. It is translated as CASRGGTGVDQPQHF.

The chain links TRBV11-2 to TRBJ2-5; possibly TRBD1 for D (5 bases). The CDR3 consists of 13 residues. Germline V lookup: CDR1 SGHAT, CDR2 FQNNGV. Trimming took off 2 bases at V and 5 bases at J, with 9 bases between the two ends. Here the CDR3 reads CASSLQTAETQYF. The CDR3 DNA follows: TGTGCCAGCAGCTTACAGACAGCGGAGACCCAGTACTTC. The entire variable domain, with the rest obtained from reference TRBV11-2 and TRBJ2-5, is as follows: EAGVAQSPRYKIIEKRQSVAFWCNPISGHATLYWYQQILGQGPKLLIQFQNNGVVDDSQLPKDRFSAERLKGVDSTLKIQPAKLEDSAVYLCASSLQTAETQYFGPGTRLLVL.

This clone appeared once. This chain uses TRBV6-6 with TRBJ1-6; D is uncertain. The V gene's germline CDR1 is MNHNY and CDR2 SVGAGI (reference sequence). This CDR3 is 14 amino acids long. Trimming took 0 bases from V and 15 from J, leaving 15 bases between them. CDR3 nucleotides: TGTGCCAGCAGTTACTCGAGATGGGAGTGGATCCTCCACTTT. The encoded protein is CASSYSRWEWILHF.

The chain joins TRBV9 to TRBJ2-2; tentative D call: TRBD1 (5 bases). The V end lost 0 bases, the J end lost 2 bases, and 11 bases lay between the germline ends. There are 16 residues in the CDR3. Germline loops: CDR1 SGDLS, CDR2 YYNGEE. The CDR3 DNA sequence: TGTGCCAGCAGCGTAGCGGGCAGGGCCAACACCGGGGAGCTGTTTTTT. Translating gives CASSVAGRANTGELFF.

This chain uses TRBV11-3 with TRBJ2-1; 9 nucleotides align to TRBD1. Losses at the gene ends were 5 bases for V and 6 bases for J; bases not matched to a gene: 5. CDR3 size: 14 residues. Germline V gene data show CDR1 as SGHNT and CDR2 as YENEEA. CDR3 residues: CASSLPGQGNEQFF. The CDR3, as DNA: TGTGCCAGCAGCCTACCGGGACAGGGCAATGAGCAGTTCTTC.

The rearrangement joins TRBV30 to TRBJ2-1; 8 bases agree with TRBD2. CDR3 length: 17 residues. After removal of 3 bases from V and 7 bases from J, the junction contained 17 bases not matched to a gene. The germline V gene has CDR1 GTSNPN and CDR2 SVGIG (reference sequence). The DNA of the CDR3 is TGTGCCTGGAGCCCAACCCGGACTAGCCGGGCGGGGAATGAGCAGTTCTTC. Protein: CAWSPTRTSRAGNEQFF.

The CDR3 DNA reads as TGTGCCAGTAGTATAGACCAATACGAGCAGTACTTC. Protein product: CASSIDQYEQYF. This chain uses TRBV19 with TRBJ2-7; D gene uncertain. The V gene lost 0 bases and the J gene lost 4 bases, with 4 bases spanning the gap. The CDR3 covers 12 residues. Per germline, CDR1 LNHDA and CDR2 SQIVND (reference sequence).

The genes are TRBV15 and TRBJ1-4; 7 bases fit TRBD1. V lost 0 bases and J lost 6; bases outside the gene matches: 7. The CDR3 runs to 16 residues. The germline V gene has CDR1 LNHNV and CDR2 YYDKDF (reference sequence). CDR3 sequence reads: CATSRDRAGGYEKLFF. In DNA form, the CDR3 reads TGTGCCACCAGCAGAGATAGGGCAGGGGGGTATGAAAAACTGTTTTTT.

In its sample, this clone was seen once. The chain employs TRBV19 and TRBJ2-1, with TRBD2 as a possible D gene (6 bases). V dropped 7 bases and J dropped 8 bases, with 12 bases sitting between them. The CDR3 spans 12 residues. From germline, CDR1 is LNHDA and CDR2 SQIVND (reference sequence). CDR3 amino acids: CASTSRGDEQFF. The CDR3 DNA follows: TGTGCCAGTACCTCGCGGGGCGATGAGCAGTTCTTC.

The chain links TRBV27 to TRBJ2-7, with D possibly being TRBD1 (5 bases). V was trimmed by 3 bases and J by 7 bases, leaving 16 bases between them. This CDR3 comprises 14 residues. CDR1 is MNHEY and CDR2 is SMNVEV in the germline V gene (reference sequence). The CDR3 reads CASSFVHRPGEQYF. The DNA of the CDR3 is TGTGCCAGCAGTTTCGTGCACAGGCCCGGGGAGCAGTACTTC.

V and J are TRBV9 and TRBJ1-6, with 7 positions matching TRBD1. The CDR3 totals 15 residues. The V gene's germline CDR1 is SGDLS and CDR2 YYNGEE. V was clipped by 2 bases and J by 9 bases; unmatched bases: 8. The DNA for the CDR3 is TGTGCCAGCAGCGTTTCGGTGACAGGGCTTTCACCCCTCCACTTT. Translating gives CASSVSVTGLSPLHF. The entire variable domain, with the rest obtained from reference TRBV9 and TRBJ1-6, is as follows: DSGVTQTPKHLITATGQRVTLRCSPRSGDLSVYWYQQSLDQGLQFLIQYYNGEERAKGNILERFSAQQFPDLHSELNLSSLELGDSALYFCASSVSVTGLSPLHFGNGTRLTVT.

V is TRBV6-5 and J is TRBJ1-2; D is ambiguous. Germline V gene sequence: CDR1 MNHEY, CDR2 SVGAGI. This CDR3 is built from 12 residues. V lost 5 bases to trimming and J lost 2 bases, with 6 bases between them. The CDR3 sequence is CASSTRNYGYTF. CDR3 in DNA: TGTGCCAGCAGTACCAGGAACTATGGCTACACCTTC.

This chain connects TRBV19 to TRBJ2-7, with 8 bases fitting TRBD2. There are 13 residues in the CDR3. With 3 bases clipped from V and 2 bases from J, the junction kept 0 bases outside the gene matches. Germline V gene lookup returns CDR1 LNHDA and CDR2 SQIVND (reference sequence). CDR3 bases: TGTGCCAGTAGTATCGGGAGGGCCTACGAGCAGTACTTC. This codes for CASSIGRAYEQYF.

This sequence joins TRBV28 and TRBJ1-3; no firm D call. Germline values: CDR1 MDHEN, CDR2 SYDVKM. V was trimmed by 7 bases and J by 3 bases, leaving 4 bases between them. This CDR3 is built from 11 residues. The CDR3 nucleotides are TGTGCCAGCATAGGTGGAAACACCATATATTTT. It yields the protein CASIGGNTIYF. The full variable domain, in which reference TRBV28 and TRBJ1-3 provide the parts outside the CDR3, is DVKVTQSSRYLVKRTGEKVFLECVQDMDHENMFWYRQDPGLGLRLIYFSYDVKMKEKGDIPEGYSVSREKKERFSLILESASTNQTSMYLCASIGGNTIYFGEGSWLTVV.

The CDR3 sequence is CASSRGTPISGNTIYF. The CDR3 bases are TGTGCCAGCAGCCGCGGGACACCGATCTCTGGAAACACCATATATTTT. The chain employs TRBV3-1 (or the pseudogene TRBV3-2) and TRBJ1-3; TRBD1 might be the D (6 bases). The CDR3 spans 16 residues. Trimming removed 4 bases at V and 0 bases at J, with 13 bases between. Germline CDR1 is LGHDT and CDR2 is YNNKEL (reference sequence).

The V call is TRBV7-9, the J call TRBJ2-1; 8 bases align to TRBD1. Germline V gene sequence: CDR1 SEHNR, CDR2 FQNEAQ (reference sequence). With V trimmed by 5 bases and J by 5 bases, 11 bases remained unmatched. This CDR3 region has 16 residues. In nucleotides, the CDR3 is TGTGCCAGCAGCCCGCGGACAGGGCAAGGGCACAATGAGCAGTTCTTC. Its translation is CASSPRTGQGHNEQFF.

V and J are TRBV30 and TRBJ2-7, with 7 positions matching TRBD1. The V gene end was trimmed by 7 bases and the J gene end by 1 base; junction bases not matched to a gene: 4. The CDR3 covers 12 residues. Germline V gene sequence: CDR1 GTSNPN, CDR2 SVGIG (reference sequence). The CDR3 reads CASGQLSYEQYF. DNA for the CDR3: TGTGCCTCGGGACAGTTGTCCTACGAGCAGTACTTC.

The gene calls are TRBV29-1 and TRBJ1-2; D gene uncertain. V lost 4 bases and J 0 bases, leaving 6 bases between the germline ends. The length of the CDR3 is 12 residues. The germline gives CDR1 SQVTM, CDR2 ANQGSEA. For the CDR3, the DNA is TGCAGCGTTGCCGGGGCTAACTATGGCTACACCTTC. Protein sequence: CSVAGANYGYTF.

The chain couples TRBV4-2 to TRBJ1-1; 12 bases are a match to TRBD1. This CDR3 has 15 residues. Germline CDR1 and CDR2: LGHNA and YNFKEQ. V shed 5 bases and J 5 bases; nucleotides not matched to a gene: 6. The CDR3, as DNA: TGTGCCAGCAGCTATACGGGACAGGGGGCAACTGAAGCTTTCTTT. Protein: CASSYTGQGATEAFF.

In this sample, this clone turned up a few times. This chain uses TRBV16 with TRBJ1-1, with D perhaps matching TRBD1 (6 bases). CDR1 KGHSY and CDR2 FQNENV come from the germline V gene. CDR3 length: 14 residues. The germline V and J ends were trimmed by 4 bases and 5 bases, with 14 bases remaining between them. CDR3: CASSRGRGETEAFF. CDR3 nucleotide sequence: TGTGCCAGCAGCCGGGGCAGGGGAGAGACTGAAGCTTTCTTT. Complete variable domain (other parts from reference TRBV16 and TRBJ1-1): GEEVAQTPKHLVRGEGQKAKLYCAPIKGHSYVFWYQQVLKNEFKFLISFQNENVFDETGMPKERFSAKCLPNSPCSLEIQATKLEDSAVYFCASSRGRGETEAFFGQGTRLTVV.